This TCR beta chain stems from a study of patients and donors after allogeneic stem cell transplantation. TCRdb passed the RT-PCR reads through MiXCR, listing each CDR3 protein once. The table lists 920,000 or so distinct CDR3 sequences, over 15% of them singletons. This clonotype was recorded a few times. The sequencing sample was made of blood, either unsorted or a sorted T cell fraction (not recorded which). The receptor was isolated from a human donor who was either an allogeneic HSCT recipient or a stem cell or donor lymphocyte infusion donor (not recorded which). It is not recorded whose cells these are; they may come from a transplant donor.

CDR3 nucleotide sequence: TGCAGTGCTACCCCCAGCGGGGGGGGTTGGGAGCAGTACTTC. This encodes CSATPSGGGWEQYF. This chain links TRBV20-1 with TRBJ2-7; 10 bases are shared with TRBD2. CDR1 is DFQATT, CDR2 SNEGSKA, per germline (reference sequence). The CDR3 contains 14 residues. V lost 4 bases and J lost 7; bases outside the gene matches: 10.